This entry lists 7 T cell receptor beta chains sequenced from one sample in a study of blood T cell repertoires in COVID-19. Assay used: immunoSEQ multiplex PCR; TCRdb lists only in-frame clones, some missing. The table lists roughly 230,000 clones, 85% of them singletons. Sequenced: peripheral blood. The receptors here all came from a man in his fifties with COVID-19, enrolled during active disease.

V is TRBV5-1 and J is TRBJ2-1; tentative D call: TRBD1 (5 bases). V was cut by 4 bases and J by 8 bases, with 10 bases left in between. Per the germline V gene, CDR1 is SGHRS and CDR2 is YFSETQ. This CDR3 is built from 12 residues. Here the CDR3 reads CASSLQGDEQFF. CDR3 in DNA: TGCGCCAGCAGCCTCCAGGGTGATGAGCAGTTCTTC.

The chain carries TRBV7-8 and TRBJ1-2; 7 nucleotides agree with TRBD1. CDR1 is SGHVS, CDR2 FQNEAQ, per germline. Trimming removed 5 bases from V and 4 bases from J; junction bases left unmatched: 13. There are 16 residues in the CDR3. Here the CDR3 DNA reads TGTGCCAGCAGCAAAGGAGTTCCGGGACAGACCTATGGCTACACCTTC. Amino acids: CASSKGVPGQTYGYTF.

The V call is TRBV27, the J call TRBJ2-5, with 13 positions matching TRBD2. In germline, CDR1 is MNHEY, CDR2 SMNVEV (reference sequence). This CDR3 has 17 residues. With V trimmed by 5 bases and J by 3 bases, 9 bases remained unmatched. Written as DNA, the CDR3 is TGTGCCAGCAGTCCGAGACTAGCGGGGGGCATGAAAGAGACCCAGTACTTC. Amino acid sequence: CASSPRLAGGMKETQYF.

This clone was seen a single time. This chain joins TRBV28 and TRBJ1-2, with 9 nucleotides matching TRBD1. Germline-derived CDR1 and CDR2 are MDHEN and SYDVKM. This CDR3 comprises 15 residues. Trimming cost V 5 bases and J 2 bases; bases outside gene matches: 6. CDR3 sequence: CASSRLQGANYGYTF. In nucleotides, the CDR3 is TGTGCCAGCAGTCGCCTACAGGGGGCCAACTATGGCTACACCTTC.

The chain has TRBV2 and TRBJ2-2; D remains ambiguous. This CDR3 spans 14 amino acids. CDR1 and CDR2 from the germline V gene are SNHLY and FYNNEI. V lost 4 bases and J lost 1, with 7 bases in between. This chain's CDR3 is CASSAGLNTGELFF. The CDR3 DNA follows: TGTGCCAGCAGTGCTGGCCTGAACACCGGGGAGCTGTTTTTT.

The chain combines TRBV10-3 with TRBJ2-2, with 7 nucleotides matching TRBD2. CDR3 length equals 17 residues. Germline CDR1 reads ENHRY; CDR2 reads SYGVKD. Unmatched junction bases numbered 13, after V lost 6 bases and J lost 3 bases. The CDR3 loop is CAIRGSREGKDTGELFF. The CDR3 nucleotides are TGTGCCATCAGGGGGAGTAGGGAGGGGAAAGACACCGGGGAGCTGTTTTTT.

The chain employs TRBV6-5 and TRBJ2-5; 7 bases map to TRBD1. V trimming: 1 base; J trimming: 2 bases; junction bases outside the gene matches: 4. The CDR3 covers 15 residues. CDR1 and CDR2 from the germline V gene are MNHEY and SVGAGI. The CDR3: CASSYLGTVQETQYF. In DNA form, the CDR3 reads TGTGCCAGCAGTTACTTAGGGACAGTACAAGAGACCCAGTACTTC.